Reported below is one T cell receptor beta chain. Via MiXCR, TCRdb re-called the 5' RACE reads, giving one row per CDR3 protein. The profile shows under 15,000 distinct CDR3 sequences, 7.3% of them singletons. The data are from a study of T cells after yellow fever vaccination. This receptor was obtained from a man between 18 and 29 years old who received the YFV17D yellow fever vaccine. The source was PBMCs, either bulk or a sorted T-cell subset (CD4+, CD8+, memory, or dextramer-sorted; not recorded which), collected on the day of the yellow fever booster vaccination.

CDR3: CSARDRGNYGYTF. As DNA, the CDR3 is TGCAGTGCTAGGGACAGGGGGAACTATGGCTACACCTTC. The rearrangement links TRBV20-1 to TRBJ1-2; 10 bases align to TRBD1. The CDR3 totals 13 residues. V lost 3 bases and J lost 2; bases outside the gene matches: 0. Germline CDR1 and CDR2: DFQATT and SNEGSKA (reference sequence).